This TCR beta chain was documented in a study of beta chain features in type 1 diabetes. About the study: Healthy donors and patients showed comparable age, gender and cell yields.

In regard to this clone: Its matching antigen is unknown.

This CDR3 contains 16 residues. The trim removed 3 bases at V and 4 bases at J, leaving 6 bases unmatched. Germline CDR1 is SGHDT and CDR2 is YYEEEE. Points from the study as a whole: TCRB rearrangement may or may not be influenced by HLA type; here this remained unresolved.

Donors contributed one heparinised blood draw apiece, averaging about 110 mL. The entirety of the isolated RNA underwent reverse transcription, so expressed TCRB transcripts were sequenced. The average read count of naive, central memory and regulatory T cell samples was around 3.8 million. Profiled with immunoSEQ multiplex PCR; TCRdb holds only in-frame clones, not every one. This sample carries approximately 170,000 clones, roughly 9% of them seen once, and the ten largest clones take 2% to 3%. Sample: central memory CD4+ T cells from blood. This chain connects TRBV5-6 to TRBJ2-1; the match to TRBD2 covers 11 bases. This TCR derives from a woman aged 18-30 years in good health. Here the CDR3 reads CASSSRLAGRYNEQFF. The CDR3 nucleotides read TGTGCCAGCAGCTCCAGACTAGCGGGGAGGTACAATGAGCAGTTCTTC.